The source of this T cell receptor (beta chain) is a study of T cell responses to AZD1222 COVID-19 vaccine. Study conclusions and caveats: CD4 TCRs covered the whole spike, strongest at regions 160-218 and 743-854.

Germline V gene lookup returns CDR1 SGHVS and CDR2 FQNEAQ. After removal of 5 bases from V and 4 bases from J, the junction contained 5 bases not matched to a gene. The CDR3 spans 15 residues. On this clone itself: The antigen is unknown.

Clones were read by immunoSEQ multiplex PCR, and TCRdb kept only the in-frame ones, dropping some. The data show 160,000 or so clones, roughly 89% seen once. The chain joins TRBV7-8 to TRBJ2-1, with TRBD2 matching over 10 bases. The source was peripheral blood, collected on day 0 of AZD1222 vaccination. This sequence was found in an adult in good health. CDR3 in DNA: TGTGCCAGCAGCCCTAGCGGGAGAGCATACAATGAGCAGTTCTTC. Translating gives CASSPSGRAYNEQFF.